Listed below are T cell receptor beta chains from one sample, sequenced in a study of cytomegalovirus exposure and HLA in healthy donors. This table comes from immunoSEQ multiplex PCR, and its TCRdb copy is limited to in-frame clones, with some not included. The sample lists 150,000 or so clones; approximately 81% were seen once. The sequenced sample was PBMCs. These receptors came from a man in his forties or fifties in good health and CMV-seropositive. Each CDR3 is given with its conserved first and last residue.

v_gene,len,CDR3aa
TRBV5-6,13,CASNSQGGQPQHF
TRBV30,15,CAWSVIKGESYEQYF
TRBV7-3,14,CASSRLAGDETQYF
TRBV5-6,17,CASSLEGVLATNEKLFF
TRBV5-1,16,CASNPRGSGYTGELFF
TRBV9,13,CASSAQGVYGYTF
TRBV5-1,16,CASSPWRGSVTGELFF
TRBV7-9,14,CASSLNRVNTEAFF
TRBV4-2,14,CASSQGGGGAEQYF
TRBV7-8,18,CASTGGRGGAANTGELFF
TRBV11-2,13,CASSLVRTAEAFF
TRBV11-2,13,CASSLHFYEKLFF
TRBV9,15,CASSVGGAEGYEQYF
TRBV19,15,CASSIVGQGADTQYF
TRBV2,13,CASKSTVNQPQHF
TRBV7-8,12,CASSLRGGEQYF
TRBV7-2,13,CASSSFRDQPQHF
TRBV7-2,18,CASSFGTHSFLSGNTIYF
TRBV28,13,CASSRGGAVEQFF
TRBV5-1,14,CASSLQGGNTEAFF
TRBV7-3,13,CASSPQANYGYTF
TRBV5-8,14,CASSLLGAPSEAFF
TRBV5-1,14,CASSLGGVNYEQYF
TRBV2,13,CASRADRVETQYF
TRBV28,17,CASSFAAGTGGNSPLHF
TRBV28,16,CASSFGQGAQSYGYTF